These 32 T cell receptor beta chains were all obtained from the same sample, sequenced in a study of CD8 T cells in Susac syndrome. RNA was extracted with the RNeasy kit, and a quantity of roughly 0.5 to 1 ug was reverse transcribed using random hexamers. MiXCR, run by TCRdb on the immunoSEQ multiplex PCR reads, gives a single entry per CDR3 protein. The sample has around 200,000 distinct CDR3 sequences, 80% to 95% seen once. Sequenced input: CD8+ T cells from PBMCs. The receptor source for this set is a human donor with multiple sclerosis.

CDR3 region: CATSSGTGEYGYTF. CDR3 sequence (DNA): TGTGCCACCAGCTCCGGGACAGGGGAATATGGCTACACCTTC. J is TRBJ1-2 and V is TRBV15; 10 bases are shared with TRBD1. V trimming: 5 bases; J trimming: 5 bases; junction bases outside the gene matches: 5. The CDR3 length is 14 residues. Germline CDR1 LNHNV, CDR2 YYDKDF (reference sequence).

V is TRBV25-1 and J is TRBJ1-2; D is unclear. The germline V gene encodes CDR1 MGHDK and CDR2 SYGVNS. The V end lost 11 bases, the J end lost 6 bases, and 16 bases lay between the germline ends. The CDR3 length is 12 residues. DNA of the CDR3: TGTGCCTCGTGGTTTTTGTTGGATGGCTACACCTTC. Its translation is CASWFLLDGYTF.

This clonotype was observed a single time. The CDR3 nucleotides read TGTGCCACCAGCAGGACAGGGGTTGCTGGGGCCAACGTCCTGACTTTC. Encoded protein: CATSRTGVAGANVLTF. J is TRBJ2-6 and V is TRBV15, with 8 bases lining up with TRBD1. CDR1 LNHNV and CDR2 YYDKDF come from the germline V gene (reference sequence). V trimming: 3 bases; J trimming: 2 bases; junction bases outside the gene matches: 3. This CDR3 has 16 residues.

The genes are TRBV5-1 and TRBJ1-1, with 7 bases aligning to TRBD1. The CDR3 has 14 amino acids. Germline trimming cut 0 bases from V and 4 bases from J; bases unmatched to any gene: 3. Germline CDR1 reads SGHRS; CDR2 reads YFSETQ. Here the CDR3 reads CASSLEQGLTEAFF. The DNA of the CDR3 is TGCGCCAGCAGCTTGGAACAGGGGCTCACTGAAGCTTTCTTT.

The chain recombines TRBV13 with TRBJ2-7, with D unresolved. V was trimmed by 5 bases and J by 1 base, leaving 15 bases between them. The CDR3 runs 15 residues. Germline V gene lookup returns CDR1 PRHDT and CDR2 FYEKMQ (reference sequence). The CDR3 region is CASSPGGRSSYEQYF. In DNA form, the CDR3 reads TGTGCCAGCAGCCCCGGTGGGCGCTCGTCCTACGAGCAGTACTTC.

The genes are TRBV5-1 and TRBJ2-7, with 7 bases matching TRBD2. The germline V gene has CDR1 SGHRS and CDR2 YFSETQ. Trimming took 4 bases from V and 6 from J; bases not matched to a gene: 13. CDR3 size: 15 residues. The CDR3 is CASSPGVGGRGEQYF. As DNA, the CDR3 is TGCGCCAGCAGCCCGGGAGTGGGGGGGAGAGGCGAGCAGTACTTC.

The table lists this clonotype with a count of one. This chain connects TRBV6-1 to TRBJ1-1, with TRBD1 matching 7 bases. The CDR3 covers 14 residues. With V trimmed by 6 bases and J by 7 bases, 11 bases remained unmatched. Germline V gives CDR1 MNHNS, CDR2 SASEGT. The CDR3 here is CASRDLGTVNEAFF. The CDR3 nucleotides are TGTGCCAGCAGAGACCTTGGGACAGTCAATGAAGCTTTCTTT.

V gene TRBV4-1 combines with J gene TRBJ2-3; 8 bases match TRBD1. The junction had 4 bases not matched to a gene; V was cut back by 8 bases and J by 0 bases. Germline V gene lookup returns CDR1 MGHRA and CDR2 YSYEKL. The CDR3 consists of 14 residues. The CDR3 coding sequence is TGCGCCAGCCTGTGGGACAGGAGCACAGATACGCAGTATTTT. Translating it yields CASLWDRSTDTQYF.

V usage is TRBV12-3 or TRBV12-4 and J usage is TRBJ2-3, with 7 bases that match TRBD1. The CDR3 is made up of 15 amino acids. With V trimmed by 5 bases and J by 2 bases, 7 bases remained unmatched. The CDR3 DNA reads TGTGCCAGCAGTCCCTGGGACAGAGACACAGATACGCAGTATTTT. Its protein is CASSPWDRDTDTQYF.

This clonotype was detected only once. This chain joins TRBV11-2 and TRBJ2-2, with 8 bases fitting TRBD2. The CDR3 has 14 residues. CDR1 SGHAT and CDR2 FQNNGV come from the germline V gene. V shed 5 bases and J 6 bases; nucleotides not matched to a gene: 5. The CDR3 DNA sequence: TGTGCCAGCAGCGGGGGACTAGGGGCCGGGGAGCTGTTTTTT. It yields the protein CASSGGLGAGELFF.

The chain joins TRBV4-3 to TRBJ2-1; D possibly corresponds to TRBD2 (5 bases). The V and J ends lost 11 bases and 1 base respectively, with 9 bases between them. There are 12 residues in the CDR3. CDR1 and CDR2 (germline): LGHNA, YSLEER. CDR3: CASGESYNEQFF. The CDR3 bases are TGCGCCTCCGGGGAGTCCTACAATGAGCAGTTCTTC.

This clonotype has a single count. The V and J genes are TRBV29-1 and TRBJ2-3; 11 bases match TRBD2. V lost 8 bases, J lost 6 bases, and 7 bases stayed unmatched. Germline V gene lookup returns CDR1 SQVTM and CDR2 ANQGSEA. The CDR3 has 13 residues. The CDR3 protein is CSQTSGMVDTQYF. CDR3 DNA: TGCAGCCAGACTAGCGGGATGGTGGATACGCAGTATTTT.

The genes are TRBV9 and TRBJ2-7, with D perhaps given as TRBD1 or TRBD2 (5 bases each). The CDR3 runs 15 residues. The V gene lost 0 bases and the J gene lost 1 base, with 11 bases spanning the gap. From germline, CDR1 is SGDLS and CDR2 YYNGEE. CDR3 region: CASSVEGTASYEQYF. The CDR3 DNA reads as TGTGCCAGCAGCGTAGAGGGGACGGCGTCCTACGAGCAGTACTTC.

The chain has TRBV5-1 and TRBJ2-3; D is unclear. Germline V lookup: CDR1 SGHRS, CDR2 YFSETQ. V gave up 0 bases and J gave up 2 bases, with 10 bases separating them. The CDR3 is 15 residues long. The CDR3 nucleotides are TGCGCCAGCAGCTTGGCCGGGCCGTTCACAGATACGCAGTATTTT. Protein sequence: CASSLAGPFTDTQYF.

This sequence joins TRBV20-1 and TRBJ2-7, with D uncertain. From germline, CDR1 is DFQATT and CDR2 SNEGSKA (reference sequence). V lost 4 bases to trimming and J lost 2 bases, with 9 bases between them. The CDR3 is 12 residues long. CDR3 sequence (DNA): TGCAGTGCTACGACTGGTACCTACGAGCAGTACTTC. Its translation is CSATTGTYEQYF.

The V gene is TRBV9, the J gene TRBJ2-3; 12 nucleotides agree with TRBD2. Germline assignment: CDR1 SGDLS and CDR2 YYNGEE. Unmatched junction bases numbered 8, after V lost 0 bases and J lost 6 bases. The CDR3 length is 17 residues. The DNA for the CDR3 is TGTGCCAGCAGCGTAGATGGTCGGACTAGCGGGGAGGATACGCAGTATTTT. Protein sequence: CASSVDGRTSGEDTQYF.

On this clonotype: The junction differs from germline at one of its ends, possibly a read error. This sequence joins TRBV4-3 and TRBJ2-3; 11 bases align to TRBD2. Germline values: CDR1 LGHNA, CDR2 YSLEER. The length of the CDR3 is 17 residues. CDR3 loop: CASSQGVLAGAGDTQYF. The CDR3 coding sequence is TGCGCCAGCAGTCAAGGGGTACTAGCGGGAGCCGGAGATACGCAGTATTTT.

The rearrangement links TRBV13 to TRBJ1-1, with D perhaps TRBD1 (5 bases). The germline V and J ends were trimmed by 6 bases and 1 base, with 12 bases remaining between them. The CDR3 is 14 residues long. CDR1 and CDR2 (germline): PRHDT, FYEKMQ (reference sequence). The CDR3 nucleotides read TGTGCCAGCAGTTCTCCAGACAGGAACACTGAAGCTTTCTTT. It translates to CASSSPDRNTEAFF.

In DNA, the CDR3 is TGTGCCAGCCAGGTAGCCGGGGAGCTGTTTTTT. This sequence encodes CASQVAGELFF. This sequence joins TRBV12-3 or TRBV12-4 and TRBJ2-2; D uncertain. The CDR3 is 11 residues long. V was shortened by 8 bases and J by 6 bases, with 7 bases between the two germline ends.

This clonotype was found once. This chain connects TRBV9 to TRBJ2-4, with D tentatively TRBD1 or TRBD2 (5 bases each). Germline V gene sequence: CDR1 SGDLS, CDR2 YYNGEE. This CDR3 has 15 residues. V was pared by 0 bases and J by 2 bases, with 9 bases between. The DNA of the CDR3 is TGTGCCAGCAGCGTAGCCGGGACCTCCAAAAACATTCAGTACTTC. Its translation is CASSVAGTSKNIQYF.

This clonotype was found once. The chain's CDR3 is CAWSEDRGARETQYF. The CDR3 nucleotides read TGTGCCTGGAGCGAGGACAGGGGCGCCCGCGAGACCCAGTACTTC. The chain couples TRBV30 to TRBJ2-5; 9 positions agree with TRBD1. Per the germline V gene, CDR1 is GTSNPN and CDR2 is SVGIG (reference sequence). This CDR3 is 15 amino acids long. Trimming at V came to 3 bases and at J to 5 bases, leaving 10 bases not matched to a gene. Variable domain in full (rest from reference TRBV30 and TRBJ2-5): SQTIHQWPATLVQPVGSPLSLECTVEGTSNPNLYWYRQAAGRGLQLLFYSVGIGQISSEVPQNLSASRPQDRQFILSSKKLLLSDSGFYLCAWSEDRGARETQYFGPGTRLLVL.

The V and J genes are TRBV14 and TRBJ2-2; D may match TRBD1 or TRBD2 (5 bases each). V lost 0 bases, J lost 2 bases, and 13 bases lay in between. CDR3 length equals 17 residues. CDR1 is SGHDN, CDR2 FVKESK, per germline. CDR3 DNA sequence: TGTGCCAGCAGCCAAGATCGGGGCAGGGCAAACACCGGGGAGCTGTTTTTT. Translated: CASSQDRGRANTGELFF.

The count of this clonotype is one. The chain recombines TRBV24-1 with TRBJ2-2; D perhaps matches TRBD1 (5 bases). The germline V gene encodes CDR1 KGHDR and CDR2 SFDVKD. Trimming shortened V by 2 bases and J by 4 bases, and 10 bases separated the two germline ends. The CDR3 spans 15 residues. DNA for the CDR3: TGTGCCACCAGTGATTCCAGGGTGGGCACCGGGGAGCTGTTTTTT. It specifies CATSDSRVGTGELFF.

The gene calls are TRBV6-6 and TRBJ1-5; D might be TRBD1 (5 bases). The CDR3 is 15 residues long. The V gene lost 2 bases and the J gene lost 0 bases, with 8 bases spanning the gap. Germline V gene data show CDR1 as MNHNY and CDR2 as SVGAGI (reference sequence). CDR3: CASSYAQGSNQPQHF. The CDR3 nucleotides read TGTGCCAGCAGTTACGCCCAGGGTAGCAATCAGCCCCAGCATTTT.

This clonotype was seen a few times. The chain links TRBV14 to TRBJ2-1; D not certain. In germline, CDR1 is SGHDN, CDR2 FVKESK. V gave up 3 bases and J gave up 0 bases, with 12 bases separating them. This CDR3 contains 16 residues. CDR3 coding DNA: TGTGCCAGCAGCCATAGGAACAGACTCTCCTACAATGAGCAGTTCTTC. Translation: CASSHRNRLSYNEQFF.

J is TRBJ2-1 and V is TRBV9; 11 nucleotides agree with TRBD2. The V and J ends lost 3 bases and 6 bases, in that order; junction bases with no gene match: 5. The CDR3 is made up of 15 amino acids. The germline gives CDR1 SGDLS, CDR2 YYNGEE. DNA of the CDR3: TGTGCCAGCAGCGACCGAGGGACTAGCGGCAATGAGCAGTTCTTC. This sequence encodes CASSDRGTSGNEQFF.

The J gene is TRBJ2-7, the V gene TRBV20-1, with TRBD2 as a possible D gene (7 bases). The V end was cut by 8 bases, the J end by 6 bases, with 20 bases between. CDR1 and CDR2 from the germline V gene are DFQATT and SNEGSKA (reference sequence). There are 13 residues in the CDR3. The CDR3 nucleotides read TGCAGTACGGAGGGGGGGAGGGCTCCCGAGCAGTACTTC. Its protein is CSTEGGRAPEQYF.

V and J are TRBV19 and TRBJ2-5; D unclear. Looked up from germline, CDR1 is LNHDA and CDR2 is SQIVND (reference sequence). V was pared by 5 bases and J by 2 bases, with 12 bases between. CDR3 length: 14 amino acids. This CDR3 is CASSPLGRQETQYF. CDR3 nucleotide sequence: TGTGCCAGTAGTCCCTTAGGGCGTCAAGAGACCCAGTACTTC.

This chain uses TRBV3-1 with TRBJ1-5, with TRBD1 matching over 9 bases. The ends lost 0 bases at V and 6 bases at J; junction bases unmatched: 3. Germline CDR1 LGHDT, CDR2 YNNKEL (reference sequence). This CDR3 contains 15 residues. The CDR3 reads CASSQDTGGFQPQHF. Written as DNA, the CDR3 is TGTGCCAGCAGCCAAGACACAGGGGGCTTTCAGCCCCAGCATTTT.

This clonotype was counted once. The rearrangement uses TRBV30 and TRBJ2-2; D not resolved. This CDR3 is built from 12 residues. Germline V gives CDR1 GTSNPN, CDR2 SVGIG (reference sequence). Deletions cut 2 bases from V and 3 bases from J, with 4 bases between. CDR3 residues: CAWSLDTGELFF. Here the CDR3 DNA reads TGTGCCTGGAGTCTAGACACCGGGGAGCTGTTTTTT.

The chain combines TRBV27 with TRBJ2-2; weak D call: TRBD2 (6 bases). V lost 7 bases and J 4 bases, leaving 19 bases between the germline ends. The CDR3 is made up of 16 amino acids. In germline, CDR1 is MNHEY, CDR2 SMNVEV (reference sequence). The CDR3 region is CASNMAGPPPTGELFF. DNA for the CDR3: TGTGCCAGCAATATGGCGGGACCTCCCCCCACCGGGGAGCTGTTTTTT.

The chain has TRBV6-5 and TRBJ2-7; possible D gene TRBD1, 5 bases. V dropped 2 bases and J dropped 2 bases, with 22 bases sitting between them. The CDR3 has 18 amino acids. Germline V gene sequence: CDR1 MNHEY, CDR2 SVGAGI. DNA for the CDR3: TGTGCCAGCAGTTACGGCTACGCCCATCGGACAAGTCCCTACGAGCAGTACTTC. Translating gives CASSYGYAHRTSPYEQYF.